The present T cell receptor (beta chain) was sequenced within a study of prognosis after radiotherapy for stage I lung cancer. Study-wide results and caveats: Metastatic and non-metastatic patients reportedly diverged in TRBV and TRBJ gene usage. Following stereotactic body radiation therapy, patients who went on to develop distant metastases had lower Shannon entropy. In patients receiving stereotactic body radiation therapy, unique TCR clone counts fell afterward, median approximately 9,100 versus 7,200.

This clonotype has ten or more counts. Its antigen is still unknown. Multiplex PCR in two rounds served to amplify TCR beta CDR3 from genomic DNA. Primers specific to each TRBV and TRBJ gene drove first-round PCR. Universal primers were what the second PCR round used. TCRdb re-derived calls from the multiplex PCR reads in MiXCR, one entry per CDR3 protein. In the table there are around 23,000 distinct CDR3 sequences, around 40% of which are singletons. Germline V lookup: CDR1 MDHEN, CDR2 SYDVKM. Trimming took 6 bases from V and 1 from J, leaving 9 bases between them. This CDR3 spans 13 amino acids. This TCR derives from a donor over 45 with non-small cell lung cancer. Sequencing used PBMCs, obtained before or after stereotactic body radiation therapy (not recorded which). The gene calls are TRBV28 and TRBJ1-1; possibly TRBD1 for D (6 bases). The CDR3 nucleotides read TGTGCCAGCAGCCCGGGACAGAACACTGAAGCTTTCTTT. Its translation: CASSPGQNTEAFF.